The 14 T cell receptor beta chains listed next were all sequenced from one sample in a study of post-analysis software for immune sequencing data. Overall study findings and caveats: TRBV segments more frequent in patients than in controls numbered roughly 5 and included TRBV5-6, TRBV5-1 and TRBV20-1.

Antigens for these TCRs are unknown. Incorporated into the TCR beta cDNA libraries were unique molecular identifiers, which served to reduce PCR and sequencing biases. TCRdb recomputed calls from the PCR reads with MiXCR, one row per CDR3 protein. The data contain 700,000 to 900,000 distinct CDR3 sequences, about 45% of them seen just once; the ten biggest clones take up around 4.7%. Specimen: blood. These receptors came from a girl aged 10 to 17 with multiple sclerosis.

J is TRBJ2-7 and V is TRBV20-1, with TRBD2 matching over 8 bases. The germline gives CDR1 DFQATT, CDR2 SNEGSKA (reference sequence). V lost 2 bases to trimming and J lost 4 bases; unmatched junction nucleotides: 10. The CDR3 is made up of 15 amino acids. CDR3 in amino acids: CSARIPGRVAYEQYF. In DNA, the CDR3 is TGCAGTGCTAGAATCCCCGGGAGGGTGGCGTACGAGCAGTACTTC.

This clonotype occurred a few times. J is TRBJ2-7 and V is TRBV7-4; TRBD2 aligns across 7 bases. Germline-derived CDR1 and CDR2 are SGHVT and SQSDAQ. CDR3 length: 15 residues. Trimming at V came to 3 bases and at J to 0 bases, leaving 5 bases not matched to a gene. CDR3 residues: CASSFIAGRSYEQYF. The CDR3 DNA reads as TGTGCCAGCAGCTTCATAGCGGGCCGCTCCTACGAGCAGTACTTC.

The rearrangement joins TRBV12-3 or TRBV12-4 to TRBJ2-2; unclear D gene. The CDR3 sequence is 10 residues long. The CDR3 nucleotides read TGTGCATTTGGCACCGGGGAGCTGTTTTTT. It yields the protein CAFGTGELFF.

V gene TRBV20-1 combines with J gene TRBJ2-4; D ambiguous. With 3 bases removed from V and 0 bases from J, the gap between germline ends came to 9 bases. The length of the CDR3 is 14 residues. Germline assignment: CDR1 DFQATT and CDR2 SNEGSKA (reference sequence). CDR3 sequence: CSASRTVAKNIQYF. CDR3 bases: TGCAGTGCTAGCCGAACAGTAGCCAAAAACATTCAGTACTTC.

The chain carries TRBV12-3 or TRBV12-4 and TRBJ2-4, with D unresolved. The CDR3 extends over 12 amino acids. V gave up 5 bases and J gave up 7 bases, with 9 bases separating them. The CDR3 reads CASSPVGNIQYF. DNA for the CDR3: TGTGCCAGCAGTCCCGTCGGGAACATTCAGTACTTC.

The chain combines TRBV9 with TRBJ2-5; D unclear. The germline gives CDR1 SGDLS, CDR2 YYNGEE. V was cut by 0 bases and J by 7 bases, with 10 bases left in between. The CDR3 covers 13 residues. CDR3 nucleotide sequence: TGTGCCAGCAGCGTAGATTGGGATGGGACCCAGTACTTC. Amino acid sequence: CASSVDWDGTQYF.

This rearrangement joins TRBV24-1 to TRBJ2-1; D may be TRBD2 (6 bases). The V end was cut by 3 bases, the J end by 10 bases, with 18 bases between. This CDR3 comprises 15 residues. Per the germline V gene, CDR1 is KGHDR and CDR2 is SFDVKD. The CDR3, as DNA: TGTGCCACCAGTGATCGGAGGGTGGCAGGCTGGGAGCAGTTCTTC. Its translation: CATSDRRVAGWEQFF.

This clonotype has only a few counts. The V gene is TRBV28, the J gene TRBJ1-4; TRBD1 matches at 7 bases. V gave up 6 bases and J gave up 5 bases; unmatched junction bases: 9. The CDR3 spans 15 residues. Germline V gives CDR1 MDHEN, CDR2 SYDVKM. The CDR3 nucleotides read TGTGCCAGCAGCTACAGGGGTGGGAGGAATGAAAAACTGTTTTTT. Protein: CASSYRGGRNEKLFF.

This clonotype was picked up one time. V gene TRBV6-1 combines with J gene TRBJ2-1, with 11 bases lining up with TRBD2. J gave up 8 bases and V 7 bases, and 10 bases lay outside the gene matches. Germline V gives CDR1 MNHNS, CDR2 SASEGT. The CDR3 length is 15 residues. The CDR3 DNA sequence: TGTGCCAGCACTGAGGGACTAGCGGTTAACGATGAGCAGTTCTTC. It yields the protein CASTEGLAVNDEQFF.

The sample holds a few counts of this clonotype. DNA of the CDR3: TGCAGTGCTGTCCGAGGACAGGGCCTCCTGAATGACAATCAGCCCCAGCATTTT. This codes for CSAVRGQGLLNDNQPQHF. This chain joins TRBV20-1 and TRBJ1-5; 8 nucleotides align to TRBD1. The CDR3 contains 18 residues. V shed 5 bases and J 3 bases; nucleotides not matched to a gene: 18. CDR1 is DFQATT, CDR2 SNEGSKA, per germline (reference sequence).

The J gene is TRBJ2-1, the V gene TRBV7-6; TRBD1 or TRBD2 may be the D gene (5 bases each). The CDR3 consists of 11 residues. CDR1 and CDR2 from the germline V gene are SGHVS and FNYEAQ. V lost 1 base and J lost 12, with 7 bases in between. DNA for the CDR3: TGTGCCAGCAGCTTAGGTGGGGGGCAGTTCTTC. Residues: CASSLGGGQFF. Based on the CDR3 plus reference TRBV7-6 and TRBJ2-1, the full variable domain is GAGVSQSPRYKVTKRGQDVALRCDPISGHVSLYWYRQALGQGPEFLTYFNYEAQQDKSGLPNDRFSAERPEGSISTLTIQRTEQRDSAMYRCASSLGGGQFFGPGTRLTVL.

This clonotype has just a few counts. The chain recombines TRBV7-2 with TRBJ2-3; 7 bases are shared with TRBD1. V was pared by 6 bases and J by 4 bases, with 7 bases of the junction left unmatched. Germline V gene data show CDR1 as SGHTA and CDR2 as FQGNSA. CDR3 length equals 14 residues. The CDR3 reads CASSPGTAADTQYF. In DNA form, the CDR3 reads TGTGCCAGCAGTCCCGGGACAGCCGCAGATACGCAGTATTTT.

The DNA of the CDR3 is TGCAGTGCTAGAAAATCTAGCGGGAGGGCCCTCTCCTACGAGCAGTACTTC. Encoded protein: CSARKSSGRALSYEQYF. V is TRBV20-1 and J is TRBJ2-7; 12 bases agree with TRBD2. The CDR3 is 17 residues long. Germline loops: CDR1 DFQATT, CDR2 SNEGSKA (reference sequence). Trimming cost V 2 bases and J 0 bases; bases outside gene matches: 8.

The rearrangement uses TRBV12-3 or TRBV12-4 and TRBJ2-3, with 7 bases identical to TRBD2. The CDR3 extends over 14 amino acids. V was clipped by 6 bases and J by 7 bases; unmatched bases: 10. Here the CDR3 reads CASRLAVGANTQYF. As DNA, the CDR3 is TGTGCCAGCAGGCTAGCGGTTGGGGCGAATACGCAGTATTTT.